This T cell receptor (beta chain) was obtained from a study of T cell changes during pregnancy in multiple sclerosis (dated by TCRdb to between 2018 and 2021). About the full investigation: The study examined how the T cell repertoire changed over the course of pregnancy in women with multiple sclerosis.

Worth noting for this clone: This receptor's antigen is unknown. The sample holds no much larger clone one base away, and base qualities are not on file.

Library creation used the immunoSEQ multiplex PCR assay. TCRdb re-hosts the immuneACCESS table, in-frame sequences only. Its copies lack some clones; in the studies checked, an unresolved V gene accounts for under half of them, and the cause for the rest is not known. The sample table lists around 130,000 clones, approximately 93% of them with a count of one. In total, the top ten clones hold 6.2% of the sample. This TCR derives from a female donor with multiple sclerosis, enrolled in a pregnancy study. Sample: peripheral blood, taken before pregnancy.

The CDR3 here reads CASLRGKKLFF. In nucleotide form, the sequence is TGTGCCTCCCTGAGAGGGAAAAAACTGTTTTTT. Here the chain combines TRBV30 and TRBJ1-4, with the D gene uncertain. The germline V gene (reference sequence) specifies GTSNPN as CDR1 and SVGIG as CDR2. V and J lose 7 bases and 9 bases, and a span of 12 bases separates them. Counted from cysteine to phenylalanine, this CDR3 has 11 amino acids. Of the read, only the CDR3 DNA is kept; its 33 bases are in frame from base 1.